The entry that follows covers one T cell receptor beta chain sequence. The antigen is unknown. This entry comes from a study of Graves' ophthalmopathy and Graves' hyperthyroidism. The study, taken as a whole, reports: Ophthalmopathy progression prediction by the model yielded a sensitivity of 60% to 71% and a specificity of roughly 74%.

Beta-chain TCR CDR3 regions were amplified from RNA transcripts. An initial RT-PCR round employing HTBI primers preceded a second-round multiplex PCR. TCRdb re-derived calls from the multiplex PCR reads in MiXCR, one entry per CDR3 protein. The repertoire holds about 400,000 distinct CDR3 sequences, with 15% to 20% as singletons. The CDR3 has 12 amino acids. V gave up 7 bases and J gave up 6 bases, with 13 bases separating them. CDR1 and CDR2 (germline): SGHVS, FQNEAQ. The study enrolled ophthalmopathy donors with moderate-to-severe activity, CAS ≥3, NOSPECS ≥4 and duration under 3 months. The TCR originated in a young woman with Graves' ophthalmopathy. The chain couples TRBV7-8 to TRBJ2-7; D perhaps matches TRBD1 (5 bases). Sequencing was performed on peripheral blood. In nucleotides, the CDR3 is TGTGCCAGCACCAGGGTGATGGGCGAGCAGTACTTC. Protein: CASTRVMGEQYF.